Below, 6 T cell receptor beta chains from the same sample are listed, as sequenced in a study of graft-versus-host responses after intestinal transplantation. For these TCRs, the target antigens are not known. The assay was immunoSEQ multiplex PCR, and TCRdb's table has in-frame clones only and misses some. The sample yields under 100,000 clones, approximately 94% seen once. The source was unstimulated CD4+ T cells sorted from spleen or lymph node cells, collected before transplant. Receptor source: a human donor who was the organ donor for an intestinal transplant.

The CDR3 protein is CASRRFSGGVYEQYF. The CDR3 nucleotides are TGTGCCAGCAGGCGATTTAGCGGGGGGGTTTACGAGCAGTACTTC. The chain uses TRBV5-4 and TRBJ2-7, with 11 nucleotides matching TRBD2. CDR1 SGHNT and CDR2 YYREEE come from the germline V gene (reference sequence). The CDR3 runs 15 residues. With V trimmed by 5 bases and J by 4 bases, 8 bases remained unmatched. The full variable domain, in which reference TRBV5-4 and TRBJ2-7 provide the parts outside the CDR3, is ETGVTQSPTHLIKTRGQQVTLRCSSQSGHNTVSWYQQALGQGPQFIFQYYREEENGRGNFPPRFSGLQFPNYSSELNVNALELDDSALYLCASRRFSGGVYEQYFGPGTRLTVT.

The gene calls are TRBV7-9 and TRBJ1-1; 10 bases align to TRBD1. Unmatched junction bases numbered 2, after V lost 8 bases and J lost 5 bases. Per the germline V gene, CDR1 is SEHNR and CDR2 is FQNEAQ (reference sequence). CDR3 size: 12 residues. The CDR3 here is CASDRGQTEAFF. The CDR3 DNA reads TGTGCCAGCGACAGGGGGCAAACTGAAGCTTTCTTT.

The genes are TRBV9 and TRBJ2-5; the D gene is possibly TRBD2 (5 bases). CDR1 is SGDLS and CDR2 is YYNGEE in the germline V gene. V was shortened by 3 bases and J by 5 bases, with 11 bases between the two germline ends. CDR3 length: 13 residues. The CDR3 DNA is TGTGCCAGCAGCGCGGGATTAGTGGAGACCCAGTACTTC. Its translation: CASSAGLVETQYF. Variable domain in full (rest from reference TRBV9 and TRBJ2-5): DSGVTQTPKHLITATGQRVTLRCSPRSGDLSVYWYQQSLDQGLQFLIQYYNGEERAKGNILERFSAQQFPDLHSELNLSSLELGDSALYFCASSAGLVETQYFGPGTRLLVL.

The chain is built from TRBV29-1 and TRBJ1-2, with D perhaps matching TRBD1 (5 bases). This CDR3 contains 15 residues. Germline lookup yields CDR1 SQVTM and CDR2 ANQGSEA. Trimming removed 6 bases at V and 4 bases at J, with 21 bases between. Here the CDR3 reads CSVYDREGQGYGYTF. The CDR3 bases are TGCAGCGTCTACGATCGGGAGGGGCAAGGCTATGGCTACACCTTC.

The V gene is TRBV9, the J gene TRBJ1-1; TRBD1 is a possible D gene (5 bases). This CDR3 spans 13 amino acids. Trimming shortened V by 0 bases and J by 3 bases, and 6 bases separated the two germline ends. Germline lookup yields CDR1 SGDLS and CDR2 YYNGEE. The CDR3 bases are TGTGCCAGCAGCGTAGCCAGGGACACTGAAGCTTTCTTT. Residues: CASSVARDTEAFF.

This clone is a singleton in its sample. The rearrangement joins TRBV10-1 to TRBJ2-7; D not certain. The CDR3 is 15 residues long. The germline V and J ends were trimmed by 2 bases and 0 bases, with 11 bases remaining between them. Germline loops: CDR1 WNHNN, CDR2 SYGVQD (reference sequence). CDR3 coding DNA: TGCGCCAGCAGTGAGCCAGGCCCCATCTCCTACGAGCAGTACTTC. Translation: CASSEPGPISYEQYF.